The present entry profiles one T cell receptor beta chain with its context. What it binds is not known. The sample originates from a study of a mutant IDH1 vaccine in newly diagnosed glioma. Study summary: There were eight vaccinations for patients, given in weeks 1, 3, 5, 7, 11, 15, 19 and 23.

Some clones are missing from TCRdb's copy, which holds only in-frame ones; the method was immunoSEQ multiplex PCR. The data show 100,000 to 120,000 clones, about 90% seen once. Documented time point: week 11, during vaccination. Each dose delivered 300 ug of mutant IDH1 20-mer peptide subcutaneously with imiquimod. New WHO grade 3 or 4 IDH1-mutant, ATRX-lost astrocytomas were present in all donors. There are 15 residues in the CDR3. J gave up 2 bases and V 4 bases, and 5 bases lay outside the gene matches. Germline V gene data show CDR1 as SGHDT and CDR2 as YYEEEE. The clonotype comes from a woman aged 50 to 60 with glioma. This specimen consisted of PBMCs, obtained from a glioma patient whose treatment included an IDH1 peptide vaccine. The V call is TRBV5-6, the J call TRBJ1-2, with 10 bases aligning to TRBD1. The CDR3 nucleotides read TGTGCCAGCAGCCACGGGACAGGGGCGAACTATGGCTACACCTTC. Its protein is CASSHGTGANYGYTF. The full variable domain, rest sourced from reference TRBV5-6 and TRBJ1-2, is DAGVTQSPTHLIKTRGQQVTLRCSPKSGHDTVSWYQQALGQGPQFIFQYYEEEERQRGNFPDRFSGHQFPNYSSELNVNALLLGDSALYLCASSHGTGANYGYTFGSGTRLTVV.